This passage covers 32 T cell receptor beta chains from one sample sequenced in a study of blood T cell repertoires in COVID-19. Measured with immunoSEQ multiplex PCR; TCRdb has only the in-frame clones, and not every one. Here the sample spans approximately 240,000 clones, about 83% being singletons. Sequenced: peripheral blood. These TCRs come from a human donor in a cohort sampled during active COVID-19.

V and J are TRBV2 and TRBJ2-5; D possibly corresponds to TRBD1 (6 bases). CDR3 length equals 12 residues. The germline gives CDR1 SNHLY, CDR2 FYNNEI. V lost 5 bases and J 9 bases, leaving 13 bases between the germline ends. This CDR3 is CASSHGTQAQYF. CDR3 nucleotides: TGTGCCAGCAGTCACGGGACACAGGCCCAGTACTTC.

The chain couples TRBV6-9 to TRBJ1-3; unclear D gene. With 8 bases removed from V and 2 bases from J, the gap between germline ends came to 13 bases. The CDR3 runs to 14 residues. Germline V CDR1 and CDR2: MNHGY, SVAAGI. CDR3 sequence reads: CASSQFHTGNTIYF. CDR3 nucleotide sequence: TGTGCCAGCTCACAGTTCCACACTGGAAACACCATATATTTT.

V usage is TRBV3-1 (or the pseudogene TRBV3-2) and J usage is TRBJ2-7; D is ambiguous. The CDR3 consists of 16 residues. V shed 0 bases and J shed 0 bases, with 12 bases lying between them. In germline, CDR1 is LGHDT, CDR2 YNNKEL (reference sequence). CDR3: CASSQDPASYSYEQYF. The CDR3 coding sequence is TGTGCCAGCAGCCAAGATCCTGCCTCCTACTCCTACGAGCAGTACTTC.

This chain links TRBV3-1 (or the pseudogene TRBV3-2) with TRBJ1-1; TRBD1 is a possible D gene (5 bases). Germline V CDR1 and CDR2: LGHDT, YNNKEL (reference sequence). This CDR3 region has 15 residues. The V gene lost 4 bases and the J gene lost 3 bases, with 15 bases spanning the gap. DNA of the CDR3: TGTGCCAGCAGCCTGGCCGGGGGAGGGGACACTGAAGCTTTCTTT. The encoded protein is CASSLAGGGDTEAFF.

The genes are TRBV18 and TRBJ2-7; the D gene is possibly TRBD2 (5 bases). CDR1 is KGHSH and CDR2 is LQKENI in the germline V gene. V lost 6 bases, J lost 3 bases, and 15 bases lay in between. The CDR3 is 14 residues long. CDR3 residues: CASSPLLEDYEQYF. The CDR3 DNA sequence: TGTGCCAGCTCGCCCCTACTAGAAGACTACGAGCAGTACTTC.

The V call is TRBV9, the J call TRBJ1-2; D is possibly TRBD1 (6 bases). Germline V lookup: CDR1 SGDLS, CDR2 YYNGEE. This CDR3 contains 14 residues. Deletions cut 7 bases from V and 5 bases from J, with 18 bases between. CDR3 region: CASGGAGKKYGYTF. In DNA, the CDR3 is TGTGCCAGCGGGGGGGCAGGGAAGAAATATGGCTACACCTTC. The complete variable domain, with remaining parts taken from reference TRBV9 and TRBJ1-2, reads DSGVTQTPKHLITATGQRVTLRCSPRSGDLSVYWYQQSLDQGLQFLIQYYNGEERAKGNILERFSAQQFPDLHSELNLSSLELGDSALYFCASGGAGKKYGYTFGSGTRLTVV.

The chain employs TRBV27 and TRBJ1-5; the D gene is possibly TRBD1 (6 bases). This CDR3 comprises 15 residues. Per germline, CDR1 MNHEY and CDR2 SMNVEV (reference sequence). The V end was cut by 3 bases, the J end by 2 bases, with 11 bases between. The CDR3 reads CASSFEGVGNQPQHF. The CDR3 nucleotides read TGTGCCAGCAGTTTCGAGGGGGTTGGCAATCAGCCCCAGCATTTT.

CDR3 protein: CASTLGASGTGAKFF. The CDR3 region has the DNA TGTGCCAGCACCCTAGGGGCTAGCGGTACGGGAGCGAAGTTCTTC. The chain links TRBV27 to TRBJ2-1, with 7 bases fitting TRBD2. V shed 7 bases, J shed 14 bases, and the junction held 20 bases outside the gene matches. Germline lookup yields CDR1 MNHEY and CDR2 SMNVEV (reference sequence). There are 15 residues in the CDR3.

The rearrangement links TRBV20-1 to TRBJ1-2; TRBD1 matches at 9 bases. The CDR3 is made up of 13 amino acids. Germline V gene lookup returns CDR1 DFQATT and CDR2 SNEGSKA (reference sequence). V lost 3 bases and J lost 4; bases outside the gene matches: 3. CDR3 region: CSASETGGYGYTF. The CDR3 region has the DNA TGCAGTGCTAGTGAGACAGGGGGCTATGGCTACACCTTC.

For this clone: Other nucleotide sequences from this sample produce the same CDR3. The V gene is TRBV7-9, the J gene TRBJ2-3, with D possibly matching TRBD2 (7 bases). V was shortened by 5 bases and J by 3 bases, with 15 bases between the two germline ends. CDR3 size: 15 residues. Germline CDR1 SEHNR, CDR2 FQNEAQ (reference sequence). The CDR3 protein is CASSRGGGATDTQYF. The CDR3 DNA follows: TGTGCCAGCAGCCGAGGAGGGGGGGCGACAGATACGCAGTATTTT. The variable domain in full, completed from reference TRBV7-9 and TRBJ2-3, reads DTGVSQNPRHKITKRGQNVTFRCDPISEHNRLYWYRQTLGQGPEFLTYFQNEAQLEKSRLLSDRFSAERPKGSFSTLEIQRTEQGDSAMYLCASSRGGGATDTQYFGPGTRLTVL.

V usage is TRBV10-3 and J usage is TRBJ1-2, with 8 nucleotides matching TRBD1. In germline, CDR1 is ENHRY, CDR2 SYGVKD. The CDR3 runs 13 residues. The V segment lost 10 bases and the J segment 6 bases; nucleotides outside the gene matches: 10. DNA of the CDR3: TGTGCCACGAAGGGACAGGAAGGTCATGGCTACACCTTC. As protein: CATKGQEGHGYTF.

This clone came up a few times. The rearrangement links TRBV27 to TRBJ1-5; 10 bases fit TRBD1. Germline V gives CDR1 MNHEY, CDR2 SMNVEV (reference sequence). This CDR3 has 18 residues. V trimming: 3 bases; J trimming: 9 bases; junction bases outside the gene matches: 17. The CDR3 spells CASSFLLGQGDLARPQHF. CDR3 nucleotides: TGTGCCAGCAGTTTCCTACTCGGACAGGGGGATTTAGCGCGGCCCCAGCATTTT.

V usage is TRBV6-5 and J usage is TRBJ2-3; TRBD2 might be the D (7 bases). The V end was cut by 8 bases, the J end by 1 base, with 13 bases between. The CDR3 runs 14 residues. CDR1 and CDR2 (germline): MNHEY, SVGAGI. Written as DNA, the CDR3 is TGTGCCAGCGGGAGGGGGGAAGGCACAGATACGCAGTATTTT. Its translation is CASGRGEGTDTQYF.

The J gene is TRBJ2-3, the V gene TRBV29-1; possibly TRBD1 for D (5 bases). Trimming removed 4 bases at V and 3 bases at J, with 5 bases between. Germline CDR1 and CDR2: SQVTM and ANQGSEA. This CDR3 has 11 residues. In nucleotides, the CDR3 is TGCAGCGTTGGGACAACAGATACGCAGTATTTT. As protein: CSVGTTDTQYF.

For the CDR3, the DNA is TGCGCCAGCAGCTCCTCCGGACAGGGAAGCACCGGGGAGCTGTTTTTT. It codes for CASSSSGQGSTGELFF. The chain uses TRBV5-1 and TRBJ2-2, with TRBD1 matching over 8 bases. The CDR3 has 16 residues. Germline V CDR1 and CDR2: SGHRS, YFSETQ. V dropped 3 bases and J dropped 4; count of bases not matched to a gene: 8.

With regard to this clone: The junction departs from germline at one end; a sequencing error may be responsible. V gene TRBV2 combines with J gene TRBJ2-3; 8 nucleotides match TRBD2. Germline CDR1 SNHLY, CDR2 FYNNEI. The CDR3 has 11 amino acids. This CDR3 is CASTEGLAGSF. CDR3 DNA sequence: TGTGCCAGCACGGAGGGCCTAGCGGGTAGTTTT. The full variable domain, rest sourced from reference TRBV2 and TRBJ2-3, is EPEVTQTPSHQVTQMGQEVILRCVPISNHLYFYWYRQILGQKVEFLVSFYNNEISEKSEIFDDQFSVERPDGSNFTLKIRSTKLEDSAMYFCASTEGLAGSFGPGTRLTVL.

The chain joins TRBV5-1 to TRBJ1-2; D gene unclear. Trimming took off 0 bases at V and 12 bases at J, with 9 bases between the two ends. Germline CDR1 SGHRS, CDR2 YFSETQ. The CDR3 consists of 11 residues. CDR3 residues: CASSLDAGHTF. DNA of the CDR3: TGCGCCAGCAGCTTGGACGCAGGCCACACCTTC. Supplemented by reference TRBV5-1 and TRBJ1-2, the full variable domain reads KAGVTQTPRYLIKTRGQQVTLSCSPISGHRSVSWYQQTPGQGLQFLFEYFSETQRNKGNFPGRFSGRQFSNSRSEMNVSTLELGDSALYLCASSLDAGHTFGSGTRLTVV.

This clone was seen a handful of times. This specimen includes other DNA sequences encoding the same CDR3. The chain recombines TRBV5-1 with TRBJ2-7, with 7 bases lining up with TRBD2. CDR3 size: 13 residues. The ends lost 3 bases at V and 6 bases at J; junction bases unmatched: 6. Germline V gives CDR1 SGHRS, CDR2 YFSETQ. Here the CDR3 DNA reads TGCGCCAGCAGCTCGGCGGGAGTAGGCGAGCAGTACTTC. This sequence encodes CASSSAGVGEQYF.

The chain employs TRBV24-1 and TRBJ2-1; TRBD1 matches 7 bases. Germline values: CDR1 KGHDR, CDR2 SFDVKD. V was clipped by 4 bases and J by 13 bases; unmatched bases: 9. The CDR3 contains 13 residues. The CDR3 region is CATSDASDRIQFF. In DNA form, the CDR3 reads TGTGCCACCAGTGACGCCTCGGACAGGATTCAGTTCTTC.

This chain joins TRBV15 and TRBJ2-5; 7 bases match TRBD2. Germline CDR1 is LNHNV and CDR2 is YYDKDF (reference sequence). The CDR3 totals 15 residues. Germline trimming cut 1 base from V and 5 bases from J; bases unmatched to any gene: 7. The chain's CDR3 is CATSRAALGGETQYF. In DNA form, the CDR3 reads TGTGCCACCAGCAGAGCGGCACTCGGGGGGGAGACCCAGTACTTC.

The gene calls are TRBV20-1 and TRBJ1-5; 7 positions match TRBD1. This CDR3 spans 15 amino acids. Germline CDR1 reads DFQATT; CDR2 reads SNEGSKA (reference sequence). The trim removed 3 bases at V and 0 bases at J, leaving 5 bases unmatched. Here the CDR3 reads CSASRDSNSNQPQHF. CDR3 in DNA: TGCAGTGCTAGTAGGGACAGTAATAGCAATCAGCCCCAGCATTTT.

J is TRBJ2-1 and V is TRBV7-6, with 13 bases matching TRBD2. Germline V CDR1 and CDR2: SGHVS, FNYEAQ. CDR3 length: 15 amino acids. J lost 7 bases, V lost 2 bases, and 2 bases had no gene match. CDR3 sequence reads: CASSLWTSGSNEQFF. CDR3 DNA: TGTGCCAGCAGCTTATGGACTAGCGGGAGTAATGAGCAGTTCTTC.

The chain employs TRBV19 and TRBJ1-2; unclear D gene. Germline lookup yields CDR1 LNHDA and CDR2 SQIVND (reference sequence). V was clipped by 3 bases and J by 5 bases, with 22 bases between them. This CDR3 region has 17 residues. The DNA for the CDR3 is TGTGCCAGTAGTATCACCAGTTCTAGGCCGCGAGTTTATGGCTACACCTTC. Protein: CASSITSSRPRVYGYTF.

This clone has just a few counts. The chain links TRBV7-9 to TRBJ2-3, with 7 positions matching TRBD1. The CDR3 totals 17 residues. J lost 4 bases, V lost 3 bases, and 13 bases had no gene match. Germline assignment: CDR1 SEHNR and CDR2 FQNEAQ (reference sequence). The CDR3 bases are TGTGCCAGCAGCTTCTATATGTTGACAGGGCAAGCAGATACGCAGTATTTT. Translation gives CASSFYMLTGQADTQYF.

This clone was observed at least ten times. The chain uses TRBV15 and TRBJ1-2; D is unresolved. Germline values: CDR1 LNHNV, CDR2 YYDKDF (reference sequence). The CDR3 extends over 16 amino acids. V gave up 2 bases and J gave up 2 bases, with 15 bases separating them. CDR3 residues: CATSRPSMGLNYGYTF. In nucleotides, the CDR3 is TGTGCCACCAGCAGACCCTCGATGGGCCTCAACTATGGCTACACCTTC.

In DNA, the CDR3 is TGTGCCAGCAGTGACTTTAGCGGGGTGAAGTTCAATGAGCAGTTCTTC. Protein product: CASSDFSGVKFNEQFF. The chain carries TRBV6-4 and TRBJ2-1; the match to TRBD2 covers 8 bases. CDR3 size: 16 residues. CDR1 and CDR2 from the germline V gene are MRHNA and SNTAGT. V shed 1 base, J shed 6 bases, and the junction held 8 bases outside the gene matches.

The chain carries TRBV14 and TRBJ2-7; 7 positions match TRBD1. Germline loops: CDR1 SGHDN, CDR2 FVKESK. There are 15 residues in the CDR3. The ends lost 0 bases at V and 9 bases at J; junction bases unmatched: 11. This CDR3 reads CASSQETGPLRAQYF. The CDR3 DNA is TGTGCCAGCAGCCAAGAGACAGGGCCTCTACGAGCGCAGTACTTC.

The V gene is TRBV4-1, the J gene TRBJ1-2, with a tentative D call TRBD1 (5 bases). The CDR3 contains 13 residues. V lost 1 base, J lost 8 bases, and 11 bases lay in between. Germline-derived CDR1 and CDR2 are MGHRA and YSYEKL. The CDR3 nucleotides are TGCGCCAGCAGCCAAGCGGGGGTAGGAGGCTACACCTTC. Protein: CASSQAGVGGYTF.

This clone was seen repeatedly, ten times or more. This chain joins TRBV9 and TRBJ2-3; TRBD2 agrees at 8 bases. This CDR3 comprises 16 residues. CDR1 SGDLS and CDR2 YYNGEE come from the germline V gene. V lost 1 base and J lost 1; bases outside the gene matches: 5. CDR3 region: CASSVMAGGRTDTQYF. The CDR3 DNA sequence: TGTGCCAGCAGCGTAATGGCGGGGGGCCGCACAGATACGCAGTATTTT.

This chain links TRBV12-5 with TRBJ2-1; the match to TRBD2 covers 11 bases. Per germline, CDR1 LGHNT and CDR2 FRNRAP. This CDR3 region has 17 residues. The trim removed 0 bases at V and 0 bases at J, leaving 1 base unmatched. The CDR3 region is CASGLVGLAASYNEQFF. CDR3 nucleotides: TGTGCTAGTGGTTTGGTGGGACTAGCGGCCTCCTACAATGAGCAGTTCTTC. The variable domain in full, completed from reference TRBV12-5 and TRBJ2-1, reads DARVTQTPRHKVTEMGQEVTMRCQPILGHNTVFWYRQTMMQGLELLAYFRNRAPLDDSGMPKDRFSAEMPDATLATLKIQPSEPRDSAVYFCASGLVGLAASYNEQFFGPGTRLTVL.

This CDR3 is CASSPLGGRGADTQYF. CDR3 sequence (DNA): TGTGCCAGCAGCCCCCTGGGCGGGAGAGGAGCAGATACGCAGTATTTT. The rearrangement uses TRBV4-2 and TRBJ2-3; 7 nucleotides align to TRBD2. The germline V gene has CDR1 LGHNA and CDR2 YNFKEQ. Losses at the gene ends were 4 bases for V and 4 bases for J; bases not matched to a gene: 11. The CDR3 loop spans 16 amino acids.

The V and J genes are TRBV7-9 and TRBJ2-7, with 7 bases lining up with TRBD1. The CDR3 runs 14 residues. Germline V gene sequence: CDR1 SEHNR, CDR2 FQNEAQ (reference sequence). V lost 5 bases to trimming and J lost 5 bases; unmatched junction nucleotides: 9. CDR3 amino acids: CASSQMTGLDEQYF. The CDR3 DNA is TGTGCCAGCAGCCAAATGACAGGGTTGGACGAGCAGTACTTC.